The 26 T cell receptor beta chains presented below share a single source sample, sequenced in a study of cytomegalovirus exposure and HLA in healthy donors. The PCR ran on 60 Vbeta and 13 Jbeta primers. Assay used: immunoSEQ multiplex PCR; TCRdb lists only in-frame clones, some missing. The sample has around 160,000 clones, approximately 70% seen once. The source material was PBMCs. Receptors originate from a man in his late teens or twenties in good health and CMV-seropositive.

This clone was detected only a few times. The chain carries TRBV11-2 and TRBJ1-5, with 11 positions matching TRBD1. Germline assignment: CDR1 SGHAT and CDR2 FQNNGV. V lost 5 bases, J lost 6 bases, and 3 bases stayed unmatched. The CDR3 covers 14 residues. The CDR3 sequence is CASSPGTGGQPQHF. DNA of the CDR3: TGTGCCAGCAGCCCCGGGACAGGGGGTCAGCCCCAGCATTTT.

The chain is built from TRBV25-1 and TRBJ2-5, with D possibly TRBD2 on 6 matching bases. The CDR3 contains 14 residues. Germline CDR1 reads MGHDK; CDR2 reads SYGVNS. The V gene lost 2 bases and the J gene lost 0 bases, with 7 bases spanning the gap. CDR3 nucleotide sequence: TGTGCCAGCAGTGAAGGAGGGAACCAAGAGACCCAGTACTTC. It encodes CASSEGGNQETQYF. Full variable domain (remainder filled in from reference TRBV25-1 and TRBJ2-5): EADIYQTPRYLVIGTGKKITLECSQTMGHDKMYWYQQDPGMELHLIHYSYGVNSTEKGDLSSESTVSRIRTEHFPLTLESARPSHTSQYLCASSEGGNQETQYFGPGTRLLVL.

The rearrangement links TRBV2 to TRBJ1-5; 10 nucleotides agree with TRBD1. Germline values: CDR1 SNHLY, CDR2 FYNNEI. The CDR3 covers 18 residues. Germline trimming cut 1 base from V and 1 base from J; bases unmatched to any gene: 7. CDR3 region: CASSEGTGGIVSNQPQHF. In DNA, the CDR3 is TGTGCCAGCAGTGAAGGGACAGGGGGGATCGTGAGCAATCAGCCCCAGCATTTT.

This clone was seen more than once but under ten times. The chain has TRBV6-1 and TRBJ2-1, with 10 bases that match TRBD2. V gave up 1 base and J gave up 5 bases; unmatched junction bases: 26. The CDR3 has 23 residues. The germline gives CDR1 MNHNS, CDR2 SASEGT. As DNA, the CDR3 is TGTGCCAGCAGTGAAGACAAGGACCCACTACTAGCGGGAAAAAGACGGAGAAACAATGAGCAGTTCTTC. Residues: CASSEDKDPLLAGKRRRNNEQFF.

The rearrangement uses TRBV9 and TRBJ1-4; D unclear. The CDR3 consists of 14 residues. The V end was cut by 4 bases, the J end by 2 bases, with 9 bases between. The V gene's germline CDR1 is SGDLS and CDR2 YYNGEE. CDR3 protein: CASSPSATNEKLFF. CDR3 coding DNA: TGTGCCAGCAGCCCATCAGCGACTAATGAAAAACTGTTTTTT.

CDR3 in amino acids: CASSRGQASTNEKLFF. Here the CDR3 DNA reads TGTGCCAGCAGCCGAGGACAGGCCTCAACTAATGAAAAACTGTTTTTT. The chain is built from TRBV5-5 and TRBJ1-4, with 7 bases aligning to TRBD1. The length of the CDR3 is 16 residues. CDR1 and CDR2 from the germline V gene are SGHKS and YYEKEE (reference sequence). V lost 4 bases and J lost 0; bases outside the gene matches: 6.

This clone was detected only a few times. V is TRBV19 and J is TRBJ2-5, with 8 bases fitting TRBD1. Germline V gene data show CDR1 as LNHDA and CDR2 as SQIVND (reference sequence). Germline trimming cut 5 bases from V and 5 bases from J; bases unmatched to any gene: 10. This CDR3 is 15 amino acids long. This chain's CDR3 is CASSAGQGRRETQYF. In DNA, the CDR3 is TGTGCCAGTAGTGCCGGACAGGGCCGAAGGGAGACCCAGTACTTC.

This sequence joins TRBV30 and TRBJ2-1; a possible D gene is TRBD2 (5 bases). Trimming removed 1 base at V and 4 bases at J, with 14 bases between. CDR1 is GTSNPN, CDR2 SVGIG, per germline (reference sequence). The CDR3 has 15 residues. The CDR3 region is CAWSDERAMYNEQFF. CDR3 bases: TGTGCCTGGAGTGACGAGAGGGCCATGTACAATGAGCAGTTCTTC. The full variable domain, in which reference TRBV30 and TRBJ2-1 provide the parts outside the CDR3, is SQTIHQWPATLVQPVGSPLSLECTVEGTSNPNLYWYRQAAGRGLQLLFYSVGIGQISSEVPQNLSASRPQDRQFILSSKKLLLSDSGFYLCAWSDERAMYNEQFFGPGTRLTVL.

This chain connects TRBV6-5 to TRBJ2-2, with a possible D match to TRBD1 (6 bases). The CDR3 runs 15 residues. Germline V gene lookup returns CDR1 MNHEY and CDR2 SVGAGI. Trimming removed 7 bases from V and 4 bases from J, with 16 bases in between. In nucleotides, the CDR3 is TGTGCCAGCACCATAAACAGGGTTTCCACCGGGGAGCTGTTTTTT. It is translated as CASTINRVSTGELFF.

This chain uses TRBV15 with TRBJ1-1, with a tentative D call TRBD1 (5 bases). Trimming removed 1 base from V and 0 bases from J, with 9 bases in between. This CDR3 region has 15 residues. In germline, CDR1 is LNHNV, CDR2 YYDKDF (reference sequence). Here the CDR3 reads CATSRGQMMNTEAFF. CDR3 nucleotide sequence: TGTGCCACCAGCAGAGGACAGATGATGAACACTGAAGCTTTCTTT.

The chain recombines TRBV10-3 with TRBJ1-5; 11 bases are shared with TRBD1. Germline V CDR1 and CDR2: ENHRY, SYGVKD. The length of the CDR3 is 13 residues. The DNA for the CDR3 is TGTGCGATCGGACAGGGGGCCGATCAGCCCCAGCATTTT. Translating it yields CAIGQGADQPQHF.

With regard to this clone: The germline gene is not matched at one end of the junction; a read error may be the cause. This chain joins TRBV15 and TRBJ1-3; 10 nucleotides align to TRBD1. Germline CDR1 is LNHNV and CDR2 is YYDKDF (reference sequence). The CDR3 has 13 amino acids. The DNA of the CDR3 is TGTGCCACCAGCCCCGGGACAGGGGATCGGGAAGATTTT. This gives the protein CATSPGTGDREDF.

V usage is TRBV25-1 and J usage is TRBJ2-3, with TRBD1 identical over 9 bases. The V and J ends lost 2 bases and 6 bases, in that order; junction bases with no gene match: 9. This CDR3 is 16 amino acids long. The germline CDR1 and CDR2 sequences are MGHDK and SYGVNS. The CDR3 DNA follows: TGTGCCAGCAGTGAACCGACAGGGGGAGGTGGGGATACGCAGTATTTT. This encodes CASSEPTGGGGDTQYF.

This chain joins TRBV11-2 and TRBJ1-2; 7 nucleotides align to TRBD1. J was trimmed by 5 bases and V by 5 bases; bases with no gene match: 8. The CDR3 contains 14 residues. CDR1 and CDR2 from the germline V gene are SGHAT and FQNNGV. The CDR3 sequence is CASSEGADFYGYTF. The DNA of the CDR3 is TGTGCCAGCAGCGAGGGGGCCGATTTTTATGGCTACACCTTC.

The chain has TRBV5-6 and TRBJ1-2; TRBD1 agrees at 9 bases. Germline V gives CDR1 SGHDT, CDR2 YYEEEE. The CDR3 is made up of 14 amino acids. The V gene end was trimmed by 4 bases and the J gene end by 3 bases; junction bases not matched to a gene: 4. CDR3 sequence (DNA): TGTGCCAGCAGCCCACAGGGGGCAGACTATGGCTACACCTTC. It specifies CASSPQGADYGYTF.

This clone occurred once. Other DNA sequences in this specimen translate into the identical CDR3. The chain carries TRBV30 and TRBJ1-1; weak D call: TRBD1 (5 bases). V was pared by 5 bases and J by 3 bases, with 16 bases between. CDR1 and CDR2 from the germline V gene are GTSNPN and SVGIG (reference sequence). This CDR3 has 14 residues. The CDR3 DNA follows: TGTGCCTGGTCCCCCGACAGTGTCTACACTGAAGCTTTCTTT. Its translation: CAWSPDSVYTEAFF.

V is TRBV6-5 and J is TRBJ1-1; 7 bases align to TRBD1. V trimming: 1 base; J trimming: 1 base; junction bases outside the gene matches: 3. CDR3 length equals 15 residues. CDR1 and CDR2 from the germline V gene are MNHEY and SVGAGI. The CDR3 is CASSYWGQQNTEAFF. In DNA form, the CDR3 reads TGTGCCAGCAGTTACTGGGGACAGCAGAACACTGAAGCTTTCTTT.

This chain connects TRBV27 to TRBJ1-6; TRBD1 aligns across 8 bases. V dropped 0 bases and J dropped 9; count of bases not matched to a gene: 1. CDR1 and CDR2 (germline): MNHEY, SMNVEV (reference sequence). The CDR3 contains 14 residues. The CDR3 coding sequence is TGTGCCAGCAGTTTATCCGGGACAGGTTCACCCCTCCACTTT. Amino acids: CASSLSGTGSPLHF.

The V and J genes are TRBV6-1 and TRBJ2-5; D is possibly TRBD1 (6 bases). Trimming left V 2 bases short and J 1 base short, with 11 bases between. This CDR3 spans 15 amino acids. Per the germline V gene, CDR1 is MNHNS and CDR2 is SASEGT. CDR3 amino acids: CASSETTGVQETQYF. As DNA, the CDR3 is TGTGCCAGCAGTGAAACGACAGGAGTCCAAGAGACCCAGTACTTC.

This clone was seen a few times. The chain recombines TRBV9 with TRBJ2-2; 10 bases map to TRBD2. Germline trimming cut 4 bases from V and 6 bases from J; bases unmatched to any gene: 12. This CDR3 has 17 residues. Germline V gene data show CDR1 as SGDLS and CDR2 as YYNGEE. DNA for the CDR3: TGTGCCAGCAGCTCCCAATTAGTGGGACTAGCGTCCGGGGAGCTGTTTTTT. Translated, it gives CASSSQLVGLASGELFF. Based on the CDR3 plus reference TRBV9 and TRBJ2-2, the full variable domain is DSGVTQTPKHLITATGQRVTLRCSPRSGDLSVYWYQQSLDQGLQFLIQYYNGEERAKGNILERFSAQQFPDLHSELNLSSLELGDSALYFCASSSQLVGLASGELFFGEGSRLTVL.

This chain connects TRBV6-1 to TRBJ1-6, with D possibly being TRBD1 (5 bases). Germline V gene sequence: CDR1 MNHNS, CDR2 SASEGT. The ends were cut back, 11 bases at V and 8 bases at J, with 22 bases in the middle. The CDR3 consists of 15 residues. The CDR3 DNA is TGTGCCCCCAGGGAGGGAGGGTTCTTGGATTCACCCCTCCACTTT. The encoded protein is CAPREGGFLDSPLHF.

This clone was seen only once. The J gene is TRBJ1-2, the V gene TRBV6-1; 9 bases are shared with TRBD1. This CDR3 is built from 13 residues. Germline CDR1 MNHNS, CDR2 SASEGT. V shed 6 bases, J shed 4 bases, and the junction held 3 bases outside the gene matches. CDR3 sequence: CASRDRGFYGYTF. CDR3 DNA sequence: TGTGCCAGCAGGGACAGGGGCTTCTATGGCTACACCTTC.

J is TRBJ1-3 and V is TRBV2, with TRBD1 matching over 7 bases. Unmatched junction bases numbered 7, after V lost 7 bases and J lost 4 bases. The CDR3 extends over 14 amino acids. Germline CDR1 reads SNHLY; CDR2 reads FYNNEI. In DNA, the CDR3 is TGTGCCAGCATAGAGGTGGGACAGGGAAACACCATATATTTT. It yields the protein CASIEVGQGNTIYF.

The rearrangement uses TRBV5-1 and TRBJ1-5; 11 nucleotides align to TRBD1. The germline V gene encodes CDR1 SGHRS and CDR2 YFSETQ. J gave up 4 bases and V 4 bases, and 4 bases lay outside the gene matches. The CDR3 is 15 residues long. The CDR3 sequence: CASSLGQGANQPQHF. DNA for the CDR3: TGCGCCAGCAGCCTAGGACAGGGGGCTAATCAGCCCCAGCATTTT.

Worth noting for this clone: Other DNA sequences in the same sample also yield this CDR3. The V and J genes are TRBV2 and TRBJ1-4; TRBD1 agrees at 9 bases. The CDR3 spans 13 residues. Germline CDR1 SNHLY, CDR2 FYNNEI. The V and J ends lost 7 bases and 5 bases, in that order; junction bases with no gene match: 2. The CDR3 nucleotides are TGTGCCAGCACCGGGACAGGGAATGAAAAACTGTTTTTT. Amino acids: CASTGTGNEKLFF.

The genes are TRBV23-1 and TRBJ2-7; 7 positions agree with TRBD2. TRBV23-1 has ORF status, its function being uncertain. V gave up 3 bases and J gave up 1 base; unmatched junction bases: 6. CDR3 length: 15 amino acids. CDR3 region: CASSQGIAGSYEQYV. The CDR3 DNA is TGCGCCAGCAGTCAGGGGATAGCGGGTTCCTACGAGCAGTACGTC.